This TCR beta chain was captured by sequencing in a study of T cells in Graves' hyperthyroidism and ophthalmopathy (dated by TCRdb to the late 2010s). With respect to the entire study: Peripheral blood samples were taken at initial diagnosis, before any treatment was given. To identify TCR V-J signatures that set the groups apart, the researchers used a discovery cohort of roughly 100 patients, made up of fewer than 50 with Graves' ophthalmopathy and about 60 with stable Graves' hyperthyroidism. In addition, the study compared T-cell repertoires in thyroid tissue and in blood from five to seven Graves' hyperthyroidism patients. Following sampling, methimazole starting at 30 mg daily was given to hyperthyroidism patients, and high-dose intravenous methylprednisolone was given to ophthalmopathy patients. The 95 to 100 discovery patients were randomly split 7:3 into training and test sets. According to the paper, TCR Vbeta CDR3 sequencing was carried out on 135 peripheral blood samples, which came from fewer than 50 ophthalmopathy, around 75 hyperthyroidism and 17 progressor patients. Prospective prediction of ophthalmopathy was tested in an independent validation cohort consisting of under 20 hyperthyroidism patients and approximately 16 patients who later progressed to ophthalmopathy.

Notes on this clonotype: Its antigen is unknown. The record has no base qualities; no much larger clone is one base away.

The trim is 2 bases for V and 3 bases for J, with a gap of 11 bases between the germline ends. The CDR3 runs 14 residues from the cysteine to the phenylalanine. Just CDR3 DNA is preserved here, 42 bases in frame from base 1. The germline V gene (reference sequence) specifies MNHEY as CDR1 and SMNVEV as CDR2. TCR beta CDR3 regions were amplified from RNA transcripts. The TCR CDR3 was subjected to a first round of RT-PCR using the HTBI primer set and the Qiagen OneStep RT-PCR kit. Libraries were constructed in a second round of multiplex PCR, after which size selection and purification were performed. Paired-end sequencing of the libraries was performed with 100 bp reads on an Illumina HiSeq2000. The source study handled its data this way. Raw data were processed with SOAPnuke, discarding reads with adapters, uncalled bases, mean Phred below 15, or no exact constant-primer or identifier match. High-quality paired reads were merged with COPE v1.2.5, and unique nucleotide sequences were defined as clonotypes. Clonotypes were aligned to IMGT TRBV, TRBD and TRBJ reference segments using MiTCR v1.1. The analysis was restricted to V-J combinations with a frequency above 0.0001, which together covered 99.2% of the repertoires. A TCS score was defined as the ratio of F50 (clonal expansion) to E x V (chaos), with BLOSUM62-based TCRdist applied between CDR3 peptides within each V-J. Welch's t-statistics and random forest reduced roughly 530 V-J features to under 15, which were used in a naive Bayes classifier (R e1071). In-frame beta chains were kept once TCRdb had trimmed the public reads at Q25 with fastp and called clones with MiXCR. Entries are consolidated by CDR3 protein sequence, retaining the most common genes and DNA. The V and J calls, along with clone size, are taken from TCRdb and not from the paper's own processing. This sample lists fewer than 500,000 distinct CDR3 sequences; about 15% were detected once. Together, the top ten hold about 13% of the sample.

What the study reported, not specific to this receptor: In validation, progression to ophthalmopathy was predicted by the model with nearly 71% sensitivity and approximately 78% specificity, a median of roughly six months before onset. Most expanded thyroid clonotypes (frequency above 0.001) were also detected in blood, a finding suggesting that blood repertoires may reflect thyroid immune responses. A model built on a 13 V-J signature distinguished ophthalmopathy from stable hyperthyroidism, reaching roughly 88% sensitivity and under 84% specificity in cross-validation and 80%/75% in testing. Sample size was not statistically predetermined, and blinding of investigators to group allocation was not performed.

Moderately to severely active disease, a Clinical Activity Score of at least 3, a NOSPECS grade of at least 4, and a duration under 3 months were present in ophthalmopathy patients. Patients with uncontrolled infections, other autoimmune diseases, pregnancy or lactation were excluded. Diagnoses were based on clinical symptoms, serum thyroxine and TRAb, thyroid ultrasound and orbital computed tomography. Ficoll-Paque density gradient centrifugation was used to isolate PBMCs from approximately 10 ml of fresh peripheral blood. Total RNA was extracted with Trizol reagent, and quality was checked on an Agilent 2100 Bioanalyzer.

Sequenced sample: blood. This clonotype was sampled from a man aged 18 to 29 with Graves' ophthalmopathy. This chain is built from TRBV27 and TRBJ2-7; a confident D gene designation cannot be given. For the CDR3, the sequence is CASSLMPDYYEQYF. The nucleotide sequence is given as TGTGCCAGCAGTTTAATGCCGGATTACTACGAGCAGTACTTC.